The next 17 T cell receptor beta chains were all read from a single sample in a study of T cells in Graves' hyperthyroidism and ophthalmopathy. RNA transcripts served as the template for amplifying TCR beta CDR3 regions. First-round RT-PCR targeting the TCR CDR3 was performed with the HTBI primer set. TCRdb redid the calling of the multiplex PCR reads with MiXCR, one entry per CDR3 protein. Of approximately 600,000 distinct CDR3 sequences listed, less than 25% are singletons. The sample consisted of blood. These receptors were collected from a man in his thirties or forties with Graves' ophthalmopathy.

Concerning this clonotype itself: This could be a read error, since a much larger clone is one nucleotide away. The rearrangement uses TRBV5-1 and TRBJ2-5, with a tentative D call TRBD1 (6 bases). Looked up from germline, CDR1 is SGHRS and CDR2 is YFSETQ. The CDR3 is 15 amino acids. The CDR3 bases are TGCGCCTGCAGCTCCCATGGGACAAACCAAGAGACCCAGTACTTC. It encodes CACSSHGTNQETQYF.

The chain combines TRBV20-1 with TRBJ1-5; possible D gene TRBD1, 6 bases. V lost 3 bases, J lost 1 base, and 10 bases lay in between. Germline CDR1 is DFQATT and CDR2 is SNEGSKA (reference sequence). The CDR3 loop spans 14 amino acids. This chain's CDR3 is CSARRGGSNQPQHF. The CDR3 DNA is TGCAGTGCTAGGAGGGGGGGAAGCAATCAGCCCCAGCATTTT.

CDR3 in amino acids: CATSVGTGGTSEQYF. The CDR3, as DNA: TGTGCCACCAGTGTTGGGACAGGGGGCACATCCGAGCAGTACTTC. This chain uses TRBV24-1 with TRBJ2-7, with 12 bases lining up with TRBD1. Germline V gene lookup returns CDR1 KGHDR and CDR2 SFDVKD. The CDR3 is 15 amino acids. V gave up 5 bases and J gave up 6 bases; unmatched junction bases: 7.

This chain connects TRBV5-1 to TRBJ2-1; D unclear. CDR1 is SGHRS and CDR2 is YFSETQ in the germline V gene. The length of the CDR3 is 15 residues. Trimming pared 4 bases from V and 0 bases from J, leaving 11 bases between. The CDR3 sequence is CASSPRLDSYNEQFF. The CDR3 DNA reads as TGCGCCAGCAGCCCTAGATTAGACTCCTACAATGAGCAGTTCTTC.

This sequence joins TRBV20-1 and TRBJ2-1, with 10 bases identical to TRBD2. V lost 2 bases, J lost 9 bases, and 7 bases stayed unmatched. Germline values: CDR1 DFQATT, CDR2 SNEGSKA (reference sequence). The CDR3 is made up of 14 amino acids. CDR3 coding DNA: TGCAGTGCTAGATCCCCTAGCGGGGGTGTTGAGCAGTTCTTC. Translated, it gives CSARSPSGGVEQFF.

This clonotype was observed a handful of times. The V gene is TRBV28, the J gene TRBJ1-5; TRBD1 might be the D (5 bases). Germline values: CDR1 MDHEN, CDR2 SYDVKM. This CDR3 spans 15 amino acids. Trimming pared 3 bases from V and 5 bases from J, leaving 14 bases between. CDR3 DNA sequence: TGTGCCAGCAGTTTTGAAGGGGACCTGGATCAGCCCCAGCATTTT. It is translated as CASSFEGDLDQPQHF.

The chain uses TRBV29-1 and TRBJ2-7; TRBD1 matches 11 bases. Trimming cost V 7 bases and J 3 bases; bases outside gene matches: 2. This CDR3 is built from 12 residues. Germline assignment: CDR1 SQVTM and CDR2 ANQGSEA. This CDR3 reads CSAGQGVYEQYF. The DNA for the CDR3 is TGCAGCGCGGGACAGGGGGTCTACGAGCAGTACTTC.

This clonotype was found many times. This chain uses TRBV7-8 with TRBJ2-3; no reliable D call. Looked up from germline, CDR1 is SGHVS and CDR2 is FQNEAQ. V was cut by 1 base and J by 3 bases, with 8 bases left in between. This CDR3 region has 14 residues. The CDR3 is CASSLVSSTDTQYF. Here the CDR3 DNA reads TGTGCCAGCAGCTTAGTCAGTAGTACAGATACGCAGTATTTT. Looking up the rest from reference TRBV7-8 and TRBJ2-3 gives the full variable domain: GAGVSQSPRYKVAKRGQDVALRCDPISGHVSLFWYQQALGQGPEFLTYFQNEAQLDKSGLPSDRFFAERPEGSVSTLKIQRTQQEDSAVYLCASSLVSSTDTQYFGPGTRLTVL.

In DNA form, the CDR3 reads TGTGCCAGCAGTTACCCGAGTAGACAGGGGGGGATACAGAACACTGAAGCTTTCTTT. It is translated as CASSYPSRQGGIQNTEAFF. The gene calls are TRBV6-5 and TRBJ1-1, with TRBD1 matching 9 bases. CDR1 is MNHEY, CDR2 SVGAGI, per germline. V trimming: 2 bases; J trimming: 1 base; junction bases outside the gene matches: 14. There are 19 residues in the CDR3.

This clonotype appeared many times. CDR3 sequence: CASSDSGGDETQYF. In DNA, the CDR3 is TGTGCCAGCAGTGATTCGGGGGGGGACGAGACCCAGTACTTC. J is TRBJ2-5 and V is TRBV2; 8 nucleotides line up with TRBD2. The junction had 5 bases not matched to a gene; V was cut back by 3 bases and J by 5 bases. Germline CDR1 reads SNHLY; CDR2 reads FYNNEI. The CDR3 consists of 14 residues.

The V call is TRBV7-6, the J call TRBJ2-6; D is uncertain. Trimming left V 3 bases short and J 0 bases short, with 9 bases between. The CDR3 extends over 16 amino acids. Germline CDR1 is SGHVS and CDR2 is FNYEAQ. CDR3 DNA sequence: TGTGCCAGCAGCTTCGGACCGAACTCTGGGGCCAACGTCCTGACTTTC. Amino acid sequence: CASSFGPNSGANVLTF.

In the case of this clonotype: The germline gene is not matched at one end of the junction; a read error may be the cause. The chain couples TRBV27 to TRBJ2-3; a weak D match, TRBD2 (5 bases). Germline CDR1 MNHEY, CDR2 SMNVEV (reference sequence). CDR3 length equals 14 residues. CDR3 region: CAGSFGGPSDTQYF. Written as DNA, the CDR3 is TGTGCCGGCAGTTTTGGAGGCCCTAGCGATACGCAGTATTTT.

This clonotype was seen more than once but under ten times. The chain combines TRBV20-1 with TRBJ1-6; D not resolved. CDR3 length: 13 amino acids. V dropped 5 bases and J dropped 8 bases, with 13 bases sitting between them. Germline assignment: CDR1 DFQATT and CDR2 SNEGSKA (reference sequence). CDR3 residues: CSAAGGGDSPLHF. The CDR3, as DNA: TGCAGTGCTGCAGGCGGTGGGGATTCACCCCTCCACTTT.

This clonotype was detected once. The chain has TRBV28 and TRBJ2-7; 16 bases agree with TRBD2. The V and J ends lost 3 bases and 0 bases, in that order; junction bases with no gene match: 11. Germline lookup yields CDR1 MDHEN and CDR2 SYDVKM. The CDR3 extends over 20 amino acids. This chain's CDR3 is CASSLNEGLAGGRGSYEQYF. CDR3 in DNA: TGTGCCAGCAGTTTGAACGAGGGACTAGCGGGAGGGAGGGGCTCCTACGAGCAGTACTTC.

There are many counts of this clonotype. This sequence joins TRBV2 and TRBJ1-2; D is uncertain. Trimming took 7 bases from V and 8 from J, leaving 20 bases between them. Germline CDR1 reads SNHLY; CDR2 reads FYNNEI. The CDR3 is 14 amino acids. CDR3 DNA: TGTGCCAGCACCGAGGGTAGAGAAACGAGGGGCTACACCTTC. Residues: CASTEGRETRGYTF.

In its sample, this clonotype was seen many times. This sequence joins TRBV18 and TRBJ1-2, with D maybe TRBD1 (5 bases). Germline V gene data show CDR1 as KGHSH and CDR2 as LQKENI. V lost 6 bases and J lost 7, with 21 bases in between. This CDR3 comprises 15 residues. The CDR3 reads CASSDNAAGFGGYTF. CDR3 in DNA: TGTGCCAGCTCTGACAACGCGGCAGGGTTCGGTGGCTACACCTTC.

This clonotype was seen only a few times. This rearrangement joins TRBV7-2 to TRBJ2-7, with TRBD2 matching over 9 bases. The V and J ends lost 2 bases and 5 bases, in that order; junction bases with no gene match: 7. The CDR3 has 15 residues. Germline CDR1 SGHTA, CDR2 FQGNSA. CDR3 nucleotides: TGTGCCAGCAGCTTAATGGGACTAGCTTCGCACGAGCAGTACTTC. It yields the protein CASSLMGLASHEQYF.